This T cell receptor (beta chain) stems from a study of OX40 agonist ivuxolimab in advanced cancers. Study-level information: Patients receiving dose escalation had hepatocellular carcinoma, melanoma, renal cell or head and neck cancer. Study results and limitations: Circulating CD4+ and CD8+ T cells showed clonal expansion by week 6 at 0.1 to 3.0 mg/kg.

Unmatched junction bases numbered 7, after V lost 1 base and J lost 5 bases. Germline CDR1 reads LGHNT; CDR2 reads FRNRAP. There are 16 residues in the CDR3. Profiling relied on immunoSEQ multiplex PCR, and the TCRdb table lists in-frame clones only, not all of them. Of fewer than 40,000 clones in the sample, around 86% were seen once. A word on this clone: What it binds is not known.

The rearrangement uses TRBV12-5 and TRBJ2-5; 10 bases map to TRBD1. The sample here was CD4+ or CD8+ T cells sorted from blood, taken in a trial of the OX40 agonist ivuxolimab. This sequence originates from an adult with an advanced solid tumor such as melanoma, head and neck, liver or kidney cancer. The chain's CDR3 is CASGLADRGRRETQYF. As DNA, the CDR3 is TGTGCTAGTGGTTTGGCCGACAGGGGGCGCCGGGAGACCCAGTACTTC. The whole variable domain, filled in from reference TRBV12-5 and TRBJ2-5, reads DARVTQTPRHKVTEMGQEVTMRCQPILGHNTVFWYRQTMMQGLELLAYFRNRAPLDDSGMPKDRFSAEMPDATLATLKIQPSEPRDSAVYFCASGLADRGRRETQYFGPGTRLLVL.